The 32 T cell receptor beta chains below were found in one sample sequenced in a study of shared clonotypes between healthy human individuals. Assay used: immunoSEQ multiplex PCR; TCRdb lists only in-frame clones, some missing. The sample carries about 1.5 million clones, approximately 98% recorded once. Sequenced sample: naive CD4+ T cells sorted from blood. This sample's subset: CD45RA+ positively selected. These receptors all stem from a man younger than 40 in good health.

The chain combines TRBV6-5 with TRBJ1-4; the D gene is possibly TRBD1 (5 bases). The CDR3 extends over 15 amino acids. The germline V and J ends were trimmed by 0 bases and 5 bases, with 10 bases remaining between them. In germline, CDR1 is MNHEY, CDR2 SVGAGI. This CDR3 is CASSYSGARNEKLFF. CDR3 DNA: TGTGCCAGCAGTTACTCTGGGGCGAGAAATGAAAAACTGTTTTTT.

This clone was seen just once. The CDR3 region has the DNA TGTGCCACCAGGGCCAGGCTAGACACCGGGGAGCTGTTTTTT. Translating gives CATRARLDTGELFF. This sequence joins TRBV15 and TRBJ2-2; unclear D gene. Trimming took off 6 bases at V and 3 bases at J, with 11 bases between the two ends. The CDR3 runs 14 residues. Germline lookup yields CDR1 LNHNV and CDR2 YYDKDF (reference sequence). Variable domain in full (rest from reference TRBV15 and TRBJ2-2): DAMVIQNPRYQVTQFGKPVTLSCSQTLNHNVMYWYQQKSSQAPKLLFHYYDKDFNNEADTPDNFQSRRPNTSFCFLDIRSPGLGDTAMYLCATRARLDTGELFFGEGSRLTVL.

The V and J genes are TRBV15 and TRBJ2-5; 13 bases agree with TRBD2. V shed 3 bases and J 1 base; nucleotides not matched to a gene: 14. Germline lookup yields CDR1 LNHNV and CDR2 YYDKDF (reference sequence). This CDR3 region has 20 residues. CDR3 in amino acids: CATSRPGLAGVRSLQETQYF. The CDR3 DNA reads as TGTGCCACCAGCAGGCCAGGACTAGCGGGAGTTAGGTCACTCCAAGAGACCCAGTACTTC.

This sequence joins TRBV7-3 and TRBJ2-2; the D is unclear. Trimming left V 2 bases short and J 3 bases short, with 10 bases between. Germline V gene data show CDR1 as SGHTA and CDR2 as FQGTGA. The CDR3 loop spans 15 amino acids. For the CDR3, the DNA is TGTGCCAGCAGCTTAGGAAGCGATCACACCGGGGAGCTGTTTTTT. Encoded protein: CASSLGSDHTGELFF.

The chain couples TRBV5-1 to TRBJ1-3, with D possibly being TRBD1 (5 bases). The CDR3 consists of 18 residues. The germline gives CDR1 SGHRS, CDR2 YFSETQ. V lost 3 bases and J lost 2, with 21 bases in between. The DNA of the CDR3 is TGCGCCAGCAGCTCCGGGGGTTTTAATTTTGGGGCTGGAAACACCATATATTTT. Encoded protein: CASSSGGFNFGAGNTIYF.

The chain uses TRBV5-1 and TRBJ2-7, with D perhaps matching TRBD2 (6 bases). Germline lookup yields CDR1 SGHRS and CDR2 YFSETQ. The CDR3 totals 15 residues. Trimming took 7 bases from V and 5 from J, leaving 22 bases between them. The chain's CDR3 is CASGPSGPRPHEQYF. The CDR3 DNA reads TGCGCCAGCGGCCCCAGCGGGCCTCGACCCCACGAGCAGTACTTC.

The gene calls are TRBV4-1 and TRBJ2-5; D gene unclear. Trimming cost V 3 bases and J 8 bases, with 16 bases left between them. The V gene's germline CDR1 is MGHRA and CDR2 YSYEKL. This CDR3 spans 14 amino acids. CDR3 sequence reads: CASSQVSAGGTQYF. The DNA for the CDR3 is TGCGCCAGCAGCCAGGTTTCGGCAGGCGGAACCCAGTACTTC.

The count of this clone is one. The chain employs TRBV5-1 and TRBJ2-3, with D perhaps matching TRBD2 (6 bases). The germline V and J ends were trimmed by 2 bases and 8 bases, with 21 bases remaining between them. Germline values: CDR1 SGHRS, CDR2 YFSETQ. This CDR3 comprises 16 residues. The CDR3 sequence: CASSFPSRTGEATQYF. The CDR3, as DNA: TGCGCCAGCAGCTTTCCCTCCCGGACGGGGGAGGCTACGCAGTATTTT.

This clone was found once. CDR3: CASSLIDSNQPQHF. The CDR3 region has the DNA TGTGCCAGCAGCTTAATCGATAGCAATCAGCCCCAGCATTTT. The chain is built from TRBV7-9 and TRBJ1-5; no clear D. Looked up from germline, CDR1 is SEHNR and CDR2 is FQNEAQ (reference sequence). This CDR3 is built from 14 residues. V lost 2 bases, J lost 0 bases, and 5 bases lay in between.

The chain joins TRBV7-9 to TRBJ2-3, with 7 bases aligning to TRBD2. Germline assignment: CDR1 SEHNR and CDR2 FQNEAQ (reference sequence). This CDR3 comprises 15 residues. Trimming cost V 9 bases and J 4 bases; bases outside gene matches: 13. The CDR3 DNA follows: TGTGCCAGTGGTTCCCCGGGAGGTACGTCAGATACGCAGTATTTT. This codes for CASGSPGGTSDTQYF.

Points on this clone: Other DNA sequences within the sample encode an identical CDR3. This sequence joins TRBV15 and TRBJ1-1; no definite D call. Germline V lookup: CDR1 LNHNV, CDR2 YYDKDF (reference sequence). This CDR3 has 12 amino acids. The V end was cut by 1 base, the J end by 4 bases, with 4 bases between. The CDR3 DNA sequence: TGTGCCACCAGCAGAGTTGGCACTGAAGCTTTCTTT. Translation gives CATSRVGTEAFF. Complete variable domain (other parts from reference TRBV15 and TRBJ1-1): DAMVIQNPRYQVTQFGKPVTLSCSQTLNHNVMYWYQQKSSQAPKLLFHYYDKDFNNEADTPDNFQSRRPNTSFCFLDIRSPGLGDTAMYLCATSRVGTEAFFGQGTRLTVV.

The CDR3 here is CASSRTRVNYGYTF. Written as DNA, the CDR3 is TGTGCCAGCAGCCGGACGCGGGTTAACTATGGCTACACCTTC. This chain uses TRBV6-6 with TRBJ1-2; D is uncertain. V lost 6 bases to trimming and J lost 1 base, with 12 bases between them. Germline V gene sequence: CDR1 MNHNY, CDR2 SVGAGI (reference sequence). The CDR3 contains 14 residues.

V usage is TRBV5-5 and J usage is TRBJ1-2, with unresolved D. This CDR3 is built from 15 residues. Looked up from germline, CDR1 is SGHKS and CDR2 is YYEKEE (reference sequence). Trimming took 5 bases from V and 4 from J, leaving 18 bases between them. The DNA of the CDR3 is TGTGCCAGCAGTATCGAGTGGCGCTCCCTCTATGGCTACACCTTC. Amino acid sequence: CASSIEWRSLYGYTF.

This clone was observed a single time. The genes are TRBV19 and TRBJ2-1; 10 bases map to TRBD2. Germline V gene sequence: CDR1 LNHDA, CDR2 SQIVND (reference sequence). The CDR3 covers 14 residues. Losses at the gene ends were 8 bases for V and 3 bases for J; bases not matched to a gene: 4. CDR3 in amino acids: CASRLAGVYNEQFF. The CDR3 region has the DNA TGTGCCAGTCGGCTAGCGGGAGTCTACAATGAGCAGTTCTTC.

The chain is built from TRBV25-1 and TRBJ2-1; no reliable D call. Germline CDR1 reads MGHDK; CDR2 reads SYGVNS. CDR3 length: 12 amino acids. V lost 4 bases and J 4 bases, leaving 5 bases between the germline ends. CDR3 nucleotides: TGTGCCAGCAGTGGGGATTACAATGAGCAGTTCTTC. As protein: CASSGDYNEQFF.

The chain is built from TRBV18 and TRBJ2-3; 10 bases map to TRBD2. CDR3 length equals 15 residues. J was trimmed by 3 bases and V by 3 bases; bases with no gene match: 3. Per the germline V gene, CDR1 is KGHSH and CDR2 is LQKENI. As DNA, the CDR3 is TGTGCCAGCTCACCTACTAGCGGGATTACAGATACGCAGTATTTT. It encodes CASSPTSGITDTQYF.

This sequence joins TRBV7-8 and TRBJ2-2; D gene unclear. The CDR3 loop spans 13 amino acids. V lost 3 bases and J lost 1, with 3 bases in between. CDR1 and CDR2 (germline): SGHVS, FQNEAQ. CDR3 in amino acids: CASSFKNTGELFF. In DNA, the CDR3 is TGTGCCAGCAGCTTCAAGAACACCGGGGAGCTGTTTTTT.

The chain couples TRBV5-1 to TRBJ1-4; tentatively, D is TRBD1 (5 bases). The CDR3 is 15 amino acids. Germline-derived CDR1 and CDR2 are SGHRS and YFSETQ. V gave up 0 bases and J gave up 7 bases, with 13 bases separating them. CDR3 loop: CASSLVSAGIEKLFF. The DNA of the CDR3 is TGCGCCAGCAGCTTGGTTTCGGCAGGGATTGAAAAACTGTTTTTT. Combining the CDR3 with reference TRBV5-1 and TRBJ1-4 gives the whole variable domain KAGVTQTPRYLIKTRGQQVTLSCSPISGHRSVSWYQQTPGQGLQFLFEYFSETQRNKGNFPGRFSGRQFSNSRSEMNVSTLELGDSALYLCASSLVSAGIEKLFFGSGTQLSVL.

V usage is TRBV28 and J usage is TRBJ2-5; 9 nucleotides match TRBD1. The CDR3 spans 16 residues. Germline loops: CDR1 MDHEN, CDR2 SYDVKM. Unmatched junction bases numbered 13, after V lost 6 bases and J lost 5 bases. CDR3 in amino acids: CASRHRGLGVVETQYF. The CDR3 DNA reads TGTGCCAGCAGGCACAGGGGGCTAGGTGTGGTGGAGACCCAGTACTTC.

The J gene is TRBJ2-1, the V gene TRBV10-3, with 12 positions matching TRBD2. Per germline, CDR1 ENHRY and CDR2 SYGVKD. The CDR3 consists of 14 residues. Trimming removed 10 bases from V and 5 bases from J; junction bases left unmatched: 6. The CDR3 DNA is TGTGCCACCCGGACTAGCGGGAACGACAATGAGCAGTTCTTC. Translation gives CATRTSGNDNEQFF.

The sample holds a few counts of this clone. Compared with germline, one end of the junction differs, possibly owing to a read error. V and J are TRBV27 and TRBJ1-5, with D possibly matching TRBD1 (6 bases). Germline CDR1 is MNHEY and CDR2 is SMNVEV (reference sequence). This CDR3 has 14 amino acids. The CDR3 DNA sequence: TGTGCCAGCAGGAAAAAGGGGGAGGATCAGGCCCAGCATTTT. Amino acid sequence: CASRKKGEDQAQHF.

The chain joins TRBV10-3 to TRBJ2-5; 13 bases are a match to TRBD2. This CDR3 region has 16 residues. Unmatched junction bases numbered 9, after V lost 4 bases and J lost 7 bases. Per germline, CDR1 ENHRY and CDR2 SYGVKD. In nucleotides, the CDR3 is TGTGCCATCAGTGTATCCCCACTAGCGGGAGGGTCGACCCAGTACTTC. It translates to CAISVSPLAGGSTQYF.

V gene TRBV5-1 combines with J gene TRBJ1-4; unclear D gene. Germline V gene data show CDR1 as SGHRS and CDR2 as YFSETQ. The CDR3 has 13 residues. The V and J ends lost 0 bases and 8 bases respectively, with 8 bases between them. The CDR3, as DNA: TGCGCCAGCAGCTTGGGCGCTGAGGAAAAACTGTTTTTT. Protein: CASSLGAEEKLFF.

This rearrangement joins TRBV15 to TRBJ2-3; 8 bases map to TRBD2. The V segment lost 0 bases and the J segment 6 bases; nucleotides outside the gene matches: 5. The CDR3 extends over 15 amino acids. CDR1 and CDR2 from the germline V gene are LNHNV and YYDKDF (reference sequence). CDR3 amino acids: CATSREAGVGDTQYF. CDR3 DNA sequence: TGTGCCACCAGCAGAGAAGCGGGAGTTGGGGATACGCAGTATTTT.

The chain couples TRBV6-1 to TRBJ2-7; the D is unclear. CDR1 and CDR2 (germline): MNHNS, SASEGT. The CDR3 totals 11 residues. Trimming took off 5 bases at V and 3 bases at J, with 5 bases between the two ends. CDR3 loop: CASSNLYEQYF. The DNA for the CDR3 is TGTGCCAGCAGTAACCTCTACGAGCAGTACTTC.

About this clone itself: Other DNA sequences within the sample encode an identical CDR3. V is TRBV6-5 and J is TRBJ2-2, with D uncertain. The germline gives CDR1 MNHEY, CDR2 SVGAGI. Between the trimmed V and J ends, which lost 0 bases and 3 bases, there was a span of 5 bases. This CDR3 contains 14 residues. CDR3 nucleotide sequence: TGTGCCAGCAGTTACTCGACATACACCGGGGAGCTGTTTTTT. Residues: CASSYSTYTGELFF.

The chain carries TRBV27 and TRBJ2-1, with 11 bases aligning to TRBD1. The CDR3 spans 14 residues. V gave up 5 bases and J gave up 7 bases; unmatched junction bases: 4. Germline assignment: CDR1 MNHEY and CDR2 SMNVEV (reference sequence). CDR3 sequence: CASSRGQGANEQFF. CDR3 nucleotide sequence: TGTGCCAGCAGTAGAGGACAGGGGGCTAATGAGCAGTTCTTC.

The DNA of the CDR3 is TGTGCCAGCAGTCTCATAGCGGGGTACAATGAGCAGTTCTTC. Protein product: CASSLIAGYNEQFF. The rearrangement uses TRBV27 and TRBJ2-1; TRBD2 matches at 8 bases. The CDR3 totals 14 residues. The germline V gene has CDR1 MNHEY and CDR2 SMNVEV (reference sequence). V lost 5 bases and J lost 4; bases outside the gene matches: 4.

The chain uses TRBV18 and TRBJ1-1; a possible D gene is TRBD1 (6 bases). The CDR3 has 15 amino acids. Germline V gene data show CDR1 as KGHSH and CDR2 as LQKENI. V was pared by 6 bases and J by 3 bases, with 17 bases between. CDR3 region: CASSYRAVTDTEAFF. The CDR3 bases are TGTGCCAGCTCCTACAGGGCGGTTACGGACACTGAAGCTTTCTTT.

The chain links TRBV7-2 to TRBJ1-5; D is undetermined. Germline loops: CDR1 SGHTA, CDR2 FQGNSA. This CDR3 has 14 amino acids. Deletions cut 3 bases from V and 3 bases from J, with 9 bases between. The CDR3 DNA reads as TGTGCCAGCAGCTTTGGAAGACCCAATCAGCCCCAGCATTTT. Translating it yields CASSFGRPNQPQHF.

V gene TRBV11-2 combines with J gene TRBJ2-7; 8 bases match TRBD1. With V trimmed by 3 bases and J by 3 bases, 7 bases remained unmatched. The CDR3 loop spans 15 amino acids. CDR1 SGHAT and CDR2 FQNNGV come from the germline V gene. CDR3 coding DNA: TGTGCCAGCAGCTTGATCCGGGACAGGAACTACGAGCAGTACTTC. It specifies CASSLIRDRNYEQYF.

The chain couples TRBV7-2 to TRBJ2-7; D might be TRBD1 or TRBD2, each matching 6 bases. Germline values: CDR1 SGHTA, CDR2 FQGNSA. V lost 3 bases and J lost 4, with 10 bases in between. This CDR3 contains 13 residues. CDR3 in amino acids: CASSFGGGYEQYF. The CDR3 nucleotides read TGTGCCAGCAGCTTCGGAGGGGGTTACGAGCAGTACTTC.